These T cell receptor beta chains were read from a single sample in a study of Ad26.COV2.S vaccination and SARS-CoV-2 variants. This table comes from immunoSEQ multiplex PCR, and its TCRdb copy is limited to in-frame clones, with some not included. The profile shows around 300,000 clones, around 89% of them singletons. Here the sequenced sample was peripheral blood, taken in a trial of Ad26.COV2.S vaccine versus placebo. All receptors come from a person aged 18-60 years who received the Ad26.COV2.S COVID-19 vaccine or a placebo. Both conserved end residues are part of each CDR3. A D gene is named only where the DNA matches it firmly. Expanded clones are given a class, and other clones once, few, many or no size at all.

j_gene	v_gene	d_gene	abundance	CDR3aa	CDR3nt
TRBJ2-3	TRBV2	TRBD1	NA	CASSRDRGGTDTQYF	TGTGCCAGCAGTCGGGACAGGGGGGGCACAGATACGCAGTATTTT
TRBJ2-4	TRBV3-1/TRBV3-2	NA	NA	CASSQGTAKNIQYF	TGTGCCAGCAGCCAGGGCACAGCCAAAAACATTCAGTACTTC
TRBJ2-5	TRBV11-2	NA	NA	CASNLGGQRQETQYF	TGTGCCAGCAACCTGGGGGGACAAAGACAAGAGACCCAGTACTTC
TRBJ2-3	TRBV6-4	NA	NA	CASSDSPDSTDTQYF	TGTGCCAGCAGTGACTCTCCGGACAGCACAGATACGCAGTATTTT
TRBJ1-5	TRBV12-5	NA	NA	CASGKGESNQPQHF	TGTGCTAGTGGTAAGGGGGAGAGCAATCAGCCCCAGCATTTT
TRBJ1-2	TRBV7-8	TRBD1	NA	CASSVGTANYGYTF	TGTGCCAGCAGCGTCGGGACAGCTAACTATGGCTACACCTTC
TRBJ1-5	TRBV6-6	TRBD1	NA	CASSYVGQGVYQPQHF	TGTGCCAGCAGTTACGTGGGACAGGGGGTTTATCAGCCCCAGCATTTT
TRBJ2-1	TRBV19	NA	NA	CASSPVGVSYNEQFF	TGTGCCAGTAGTCCAGTTGGGGTTAGCTACAATGAGCAGTTCTTC
TRBJ1-1	TRBV7-2	NA	NA	CASSLLPQNTEAFF	TGTGCCAGCAGCTTATTGCCCCAAAACACTGAAGCTTTCTTT
TRBJ2-7	TRBV28	NA	NA	CASSLFLQGAYEQYF	TGTGCCAGCAGTTTATTCCTCCAGGGAGCCTACGAGCAGTACTTC
TRBJ1-2	TRBV14	NA	NA	CASSQPGHHYGYTF	TGTGCCAGCAGCCAACCGGGACACCACTATGGCTACACCTTC
TRBJ1-4	TRBV7-9	NA	once	CASSSIVGRDLFF	TGTGCCAGCAGCTCAATCGTAGGACGTGATCTGTTTTTT
TRBJ2-2	TRBV9	NA	NA	CASSVAPGGQLFF	TGTGCCAGCAGCGTAGCTCCAGGGGGGCAGCTGTTTTTT
TRBJ1-6	TRBV19	NA	NA	CASSLNGRGSYNSPLHF	TGTGCCAGTAGCCTAAACGGGAGGGGCTCCTATAATTCACCCCTCCACTTT
TRBJ2-7	TRBV6-1	NA	NA	CASSDRLRQAGAYEQYF	TGTGCCAGCAGTGACCGACTAAGACAGGCTGGGGCCTACGAGCAGTACTTC
TRBJ2-1	TRBV14	TRBD2	NA	CASSLTAGGPGNLYEQFF	TGTGCCAGCAGCTTAACAGCGGGAGGGCCGGGTAATTTATATGAGCAGTTCTTC
TRBJ2-7	TRBV5-4	TRBD1	NA	CASSPTGGSIEQYF	TGTGCCAGCAGCCCTACAGGGGGCTCGATCGAGCAGTACTTC
TRBJ1-5	TRBV7-3	TRBD1	NA	CASSPTGADQPQHF	TGTGCCAGCAGTCCGACAGGGGCCGACCAGCCCCAGCATTTT
TRBJ2-5	TRBV27	NA	once	CASSLSGPVGETQYF	TGTGCCAGCAGTTTATCTGGCCCCGTGGGGGAGACCCAGTACTTC
TRBJ2-1	TRBV18	TRBD1	NA	CASSPPGQGFFNEQFF	TGTGCCAGCTCACCACCGGGACAGGGGTTTTTCAATGAGCAGTTCTTC
TRBJ2-4	TRBV3-1/TRBV3-2	NA	NA	CASSHRPGTGNIQYF	TGTGCCAGCAGCCATCGTCCCGGGACGGGAAACATTCAGTACTTC
TRBJ1-6	TRBV7-3	NA	NA	CASTKDSYNSPLHF	TGTGCCAGCACCAAGGACTCCTATAATTCACCCCTCCACTTT
TRBJ2-5	TRBV9	NA	NA	CASSVGQETQYF	TGTGCCAGCAGCGTGGGACAAGAGACCCAGTACTTC
TRBJ1-5	TRBV5-6	NA	NA	CASSLLGNRVRSFNQPQHF	TGTGCCAGCAGCTTGTTAGGCAACAGGGTTAGGTCTTTCAATCAGCCCCAGCATTTT
TRBJ1-2	TRBV14	NA	once	CASSQDPEDYGYTF	TGTGCCAGCAGCCAAGATCCGGAAGACTATGGCTACACCTTC
TRBJ2-3	TRBV9	TRBD2	NA	CASSVTSESTDTQYF	TGTGCCAGCAGCGTAACTAGCGAGAGCACAGATACGCAGTATTTT
TRBJ1-1	TRBV7-2	NA	NA	CASSLRIEAFF	TGTGCCAGCAGCTTAAGGATTGAAGCTTTCTTT
TRBJ1-2	TRBV7-8	TRBD1	NA	CASSLGQGRHGYTF	TGTGCCAGCAGCTTAGGACAGGGGAGGCATGGCTACACCTTC